What follows is one TCR beta chain and its context. This sample was taken from a study of shared clonotypes between healthy human individuals. Donors comprised healthy HIV-negative adults lacking recent acute infections or vaccinations. Replicate PCRs for unsorted PBMC used approximately 0.3 ug DNA (about 30,000 T cell genomes). Sequencing was performed on unsorted PBMC DNA using ten immunoSEQ deep assay plates. The assay was immunoSEQ multiplex PCR, and TCRdb's table has in-frame clones only and misses some. The table lists some 450,000 clones, roughly three quarters of them singletons. The receptor was isolated from a woman aged 40 to 49 in good health. Some clones in this sample may be carry-over from other donors' samples. Sequenced material: PBMCs.

The CDR3 sequence: CASSEAAATKSGYEQYF. CDR3 DNA sequence: TGTGCCAGCAGTGAAGCGGCTGCGACCAAAAGCGGGTACGAGCAGTACTTC. V is TRBV2 and J is TRBJ2-7; TRBD2 might be the D (6 bases). Germline CDR1 is SNHLY and CDR2 is FYNNEI. Trimming removed 0 bases from V and 4 bases from J, with 19 bases in between. The CDR3 consists of 17 residues.